This TCR beta chain was sequenced for a study of T-cell memory formation after mild COVID-19. Study-level background: Among the donors, TCR clusters were largely specific to each donor. Study results and limitations: In pre-infection memory, a portion of responding clones appeared, which suggested that cross-reactive memory joined. Among CD4+ contracting clones, most were CM and EM, and CD8+ ones EMRA.

MiXCR was run by TCRdb on the 5' RACE reads, yielding one entry per CDR3 protein. The sample has some 130,000 distinct CDR3 sequences; about 25% are singletons. Concerning this clonotype itself: Its target is not known.

V was clipped by 7 bases and J by 2 bases, with 15 bases between them. The CDR3 is 14 residues long. Germline V gives CDR1 MNHGY, CDR2 SAAAGT. The clonotype comes from an adult woman who had mild COVID-19 (a few samples of this study predate the infection). Cell type and time point are not known. The V and J genes are TRBV6-8 and TRBJ2-7, with D possibly matching TRBD2 (6 bases). Specimen: PBMCs or a T cell subset sorted from them (not recorded which). This CDR3 is CASTLGSEPYEQYF. The DNA of the CDR3 is TGTGCCAGCACCCTCGGGAGTGAACCCTACGAGCAGTACTTC.